What follows is one TCR beta chain and its context. Its specificity is unknown. The authors sequenced patients whose flow cytometry had shown CD8+CD57+ cell expansion. Severe acquired aplastic anemia was present in all patients. These data come from a study of CD8+CD57+ T cells in acquired aplastic anemia. Study details: DNA per sorted CD4+ or CD8+ sample ranged roughly 0.19 to 30 ug, averaging roughly 3.3 ug. Study-level results: Overlapping CD8+ CDR3 repertoires of patients and controls contained approximately 28 shared sequences.

Using genomic DNA as the template, TCR beta VDJ and CDR3 profiling was carried out. TCRdb independently ran MiXCR on the reads; one entry per CDR3 protein. The table lists about 58,000 distinct CDR3 sequences, roughly 60% of them singletons. Germline assignment: CDR1 ENHRY and CDR2 SYGVKD. V lost 6 bases to trimming and J lost 3 bases, with 10 bases between them. The CDR3 length is 13 residues. The V call is TRBV10-3, the J call TRBJ2-3; D is undetermined. The receptor comes from a human donor with aplastic anemia. Specimen: sorted CD4+, CD8+, or CD8+CD57+ T cells (not recorded which) from PBMCs. The DNA of the CDR3 is TGTGCCATCAGGGAAAGGTTTACAGATACGCAGTATTTT. Translation gives CAIRERFTDTQYF.